This T cell receptor beta chain is from a study of blood T cells in healthy people across ages. The CDR3 spans 17 residues. V was clipped by 1 base and J by 0 bases, with 14 bases between them. Germline V gene lookup returns CDR1 SEHNR and CDR2 FQNEAQ (reference sequence). Alongside a J-beta primer mix, a sample-barcoded 5' primer served in a second PCR lasting roughly 6 to 12 cycles. TCRdb re-called the 5' RACE reads with MiXCR, one entry per CDR3 protein. Of approximately 900,000 distinct CDR3 sequences in the sample, about 28% were seen once. This sample was also put to use in a study of T cells of mothers and their children. Turning to that study: From each mother came over 8.5 million TCR beta CDR3 reads, and from each child came roughly 2.9 million.

The source of this sequence is a woman aged 40 to 55 in good health. This sequence joins TRBV7-9 and TRBJ2-3; D is perhaps TRBD1 (6 bases). Sequencing was done on a sample of blood. In nucleotides, the CDR3 is TGTGCCAGCAGCTTAGTGGTTCGGACAGTAAGCACAGATACGCAGTATTTT. Protein product: CASSLVVRTVSTDTQYF.